This T cell receptor gamma chain was found in a study of gamma delta lymphoproliferative disorders and STAT genes. Study summary: Delta-chain libraries followed the EuroClonality-NGS standard operating procedure.

TCRdb re-processed the multiplex PCR reads using CATT. Seen here are around 2,500 gamma-chain clones, roughly a fifth observed once, and the top ten hold roughly three fifths. The CDR3 has 16 residues if both end residues are counted. This clone is deemed medium-sized. Its antigen is as yet unknown. No DNA is shown, since the ends of the CDR3 on it are uncertain; the CDR3 is the one TCRdb lists. Study-wide findings and caveats: Low-frequency NGS calls may be less specific; leukemic clone sharing needs confirmation.

PBMCs from patients and controls supplied the genomic DNA for sequencing. Sequenced sample: blood. J gene calling gave no result, while the V gene is TRGV11. TRGV11 is reported as an ORF; its role is uncertain. The receptor comes from a human donor with gamma-delta T-cell large granular lymphocyte leukemia. The CDR3 sequence: CTTVPAGLGTRGGELF.